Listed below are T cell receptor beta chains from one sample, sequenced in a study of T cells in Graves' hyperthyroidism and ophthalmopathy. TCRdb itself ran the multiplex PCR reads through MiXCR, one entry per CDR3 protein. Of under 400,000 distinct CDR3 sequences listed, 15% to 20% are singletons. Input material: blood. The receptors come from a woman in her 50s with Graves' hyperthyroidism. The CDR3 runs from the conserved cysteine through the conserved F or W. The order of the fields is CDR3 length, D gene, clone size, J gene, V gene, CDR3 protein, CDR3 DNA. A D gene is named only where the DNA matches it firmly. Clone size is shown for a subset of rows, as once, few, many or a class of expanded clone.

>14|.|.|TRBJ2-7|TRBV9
CASSVDLGPYEQYF
TGTGCCAGCAGCGTAGATCTAGGGCCCTACGAGCAGTACTTC
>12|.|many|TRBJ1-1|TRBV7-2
CASSLDQGSAFF
TGTGCCAGCAGCTTAGATCAGGGGAGTGCTTTCTTT
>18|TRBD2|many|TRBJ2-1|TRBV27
CASSLLTGRGATYNEQFF
TGTGCCAGCAGTTTATTGACCGGGCGGGGGGCTACCTACAATGAGCAGTTCTTC
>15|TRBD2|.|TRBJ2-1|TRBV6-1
CASSFLAGAYNEQFF
TGTGCCAGCAGTTTCCTAGCGGGGGCCTACAATGAGCAGTTCTTC
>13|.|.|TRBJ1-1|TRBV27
CASSFVGSTEAFF
TGTGCCAGCAGTTTCGTTGGGTCGACTGAAGCTTTCTTT
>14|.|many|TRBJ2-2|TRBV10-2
CASSESRNTGELFF
TGCGCCAGCAGTGAGTCCCGAAACACCGGGGAGCTGTTTTTT
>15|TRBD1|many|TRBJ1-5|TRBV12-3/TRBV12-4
CASSSTGTGTQPQHF
TGTGCCAGCAGTTCAACCGGGACAGGGACTCAGCCCCAGCATTTT
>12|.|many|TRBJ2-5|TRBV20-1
CSARGRKETQYF
TGCAGTGCTAGAGGGCGGAAAGAGACCCAGTACTTC
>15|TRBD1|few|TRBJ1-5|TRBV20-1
CSARTGGNLHQPQHF
TGCAGTGCACGGACAGGGGGCAACCTCCATCAGCCCCAGCATTTT
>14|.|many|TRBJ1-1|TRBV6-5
CASSYSGVATEAFF
TGTGCCAGCAGTTACTCGGGGGTAGCGACTGAAGCTTTCTTT
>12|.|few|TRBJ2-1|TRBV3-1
CASSQYRDEQFF
TGTGCCAGCAGCCAGTACCGGGATGAGCAGTTCTTC
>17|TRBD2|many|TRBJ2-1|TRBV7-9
CASSLPGLALTYNERFF
TGTGCCAGCAGCTTACCTGGACTAGCGCTTACCTACAATGAGCGGTTCTTC
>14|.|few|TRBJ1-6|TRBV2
CASSRDRKNSPLHF
TGTGCCAGCAGCCGGGACCGGAAAAATTCACCCCTCCACTTT
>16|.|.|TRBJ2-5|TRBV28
CASSFVSSGGAETQYF
TGTGCCAGCAGTTTCGTTTCCAGCGGAGGCGCGGAGACCCAGTACTTC
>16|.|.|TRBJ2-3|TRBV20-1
CSGSPRGGKAPDTQYF
TGCAGTGGTTCACCTAGGGGGGGAAAAGCGCCAGATACGCAGTATTTT
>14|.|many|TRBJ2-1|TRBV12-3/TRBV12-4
CASSSRFELNEQFF
TGTGCCAGCAGCTCTAGATTCGAGCTCAATGAGCAGTTCTTC
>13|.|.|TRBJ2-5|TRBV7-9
CASSYGSKETQYF
TGTGCCAGCAGTTATGGCTCCAAAGAGACCCAGTACTTC
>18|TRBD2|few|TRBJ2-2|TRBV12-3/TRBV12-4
CASSYPGLAGGYTGELFF
TGTGCCAGCAGCTACCCGGGACTAGCGGGGGGCTACACCGGGGAGCTGTTTTTT
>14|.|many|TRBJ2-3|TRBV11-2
CASSWRQARDTQYF
TGTGCCAGCAGCTGGAGACAGGCCCGGGATACGCAGTATTTT
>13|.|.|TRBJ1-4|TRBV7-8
CASSATTNEKLFF
TGTGCCAGCAGCGCCACAACTAATGAAAAACTGTTTTTT
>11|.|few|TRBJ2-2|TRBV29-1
CSADSSGELFF
TGCAGCGCTGACTCCTCCGGGGAGCTGTTTTTT
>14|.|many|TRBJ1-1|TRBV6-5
CASSYSAPGTEAFF
TGTGCCAGCAGTTACTCGGCCCCGGGCACTGAAGCTTTCTTT